This T cell receptor beta chain was recovered during a study of shared clonotypes between healthy human individuals. Overall study context: Each donor contributed plates that comprised three CD4 naive, three CD4 memory, two CD8 naive and one CD8 memory.

Notes on this clone: The antigen is unknown.

The CDR3 has 15 residues. Germline-derived CDR1 and CDR2 are SGDLS and YYNGEE. Losses at the gene ends were 3 bases for V and 0 bases for J; bases not matched to a gene: 5. Profiled with immunoSEQ multiplex PCR; TCRdb holds only in-frame clones, not every one. The sample lists some 650,000 clones, around 97% seen once, with about 0.06% in the top ten. Regarding the study as a whole: Large sequencing depth failed to make sorted-subset sequencing complete, rarefaction showed.

The chain joins TRBV9 to TRBJ1-1; TRBD1 matches at 7 bases. The source is a woman aged 25 to 39 in good health. The sample taken for sequencing was naive CD4+ T cells sorted from blood. The sample's subset: CD45RA+ positively selected. CDR3 in DNA: TGTGCCAGCAGCGGGGGACAGCCCATGAACACTGAAGCTTTCTTT. Translation gives CASSGGQPMNTEAFF.